This T cell receptor (beta chain) is drawn from a study of T cell changes during pregnancy in multiple sclerosis. There are 15 residues in the CDR3. Germline CDR1 is MNHNS and CDR2 is SASEGT. Trimming at V came to 2 bases and at J to 6 bases, leaving 6 bases not matched to a gene. This clone has just one count. Profiling relied on immunoSEQ multiplex PCR, and the TCRdb table lists in-frame clones only, not all of them. The sample yields roughly 35,000 clones, approximately 90% seen once. The chain has TRBV6-1 and TRBJ1-5; 8 bases align to TRBD1. The sequence was obtained from a female donor with multiple sclerosis, enrolled in a pregnancy study. The source was CD8+ T cells from peripheral blood mononuclear cells, collected before pregnancy. The CDR3, as DNA: TGTGCCAGCAGTGAACACCCAGGGGGCACTCAGCCCCAGCATTTT. This encodes CASSEHPGGTQPQHF.